This is a list of T cell receptor beta chains from one sample in a study of cytomegalovirus exposure and HLA in healthy donors. The assay was immunoSEQ multiplex PCR, and TCRdb's table has in-frame clones only and misses some. The repertoire has about 130,000 clones, roughly 74% of them found once; the top ten carry around 3.9%. The sequenced material came from PBMCs. The source of these receptors is a woman between 45 and 60 years old in good health and CMV-seropositive. The CDR3 runs from the conserved cysteine through the conserved F or W.

v_call cdr3_aa
TRBV30 CACSGQETQYF
TRBV7-9 CASSQEGRGFEQYF
TRBV28 CASSLTGGSGGYTF
TRBV2 CASSKGQVNSPLHF
TRBV5-6 CASSYGRGGANYGYTF
TRBV13 CASSTSGGGTYNEQFF
TRBV5-1 CASSSRGGALGEQFF
TRBV5-1 CASSGTRDFTQETQYF
TRBV4-1 CASSQDRTGGYEQYF
TRBV20-1 CSALGLNVLTF
TRBV5-1 CASSSLLAGFQETQYF
TRBV6-5 CASGGTGFETQYF
TRBV5-1 CASRASGDTGELFF
TRBV5-6 CASSLRGTAGNTIYF
TRBV10-3 CAINAAKGQPTDTQYF
TRBV7-2 CASSPRGGAGGHETQYF
TRBV6-1 CASGDRTYEQYF
TRBV28 CASKMGDNQPQHF
TRBV19 CASSMGTSKNIQYF
TRBV19 CASSTRDRGGYTF
TRBV5-1 CASRTGTSSYEQYF
TRBV27 CASSLSSVGGTEAFF
TRBV4-1 CASSQAGQSLYEQYF
TRBV19 CASSIDLNQPQHF
TRBV7-2 CASSPGTSGRYEQYF
TRBV30 CAWRELNYGYTF
TRBV9 CASSLQAGRSTGELFF
TRBV5-4 CASSLDRVGGYTF
TRBV7-6 CASSTGEGNSPLHF
TRBV4-2 CASSQGASRETQYF
TRBV5-1 CASSYPDRVKENEQFF
TRBV19 CASSSRYSNQPQHF
TRBV6-5 CASSPGTNTYEQYF
TRBV19 CASSNGQGGNSPLHF
TRBV7-9 CASSLGTGIYGYTF